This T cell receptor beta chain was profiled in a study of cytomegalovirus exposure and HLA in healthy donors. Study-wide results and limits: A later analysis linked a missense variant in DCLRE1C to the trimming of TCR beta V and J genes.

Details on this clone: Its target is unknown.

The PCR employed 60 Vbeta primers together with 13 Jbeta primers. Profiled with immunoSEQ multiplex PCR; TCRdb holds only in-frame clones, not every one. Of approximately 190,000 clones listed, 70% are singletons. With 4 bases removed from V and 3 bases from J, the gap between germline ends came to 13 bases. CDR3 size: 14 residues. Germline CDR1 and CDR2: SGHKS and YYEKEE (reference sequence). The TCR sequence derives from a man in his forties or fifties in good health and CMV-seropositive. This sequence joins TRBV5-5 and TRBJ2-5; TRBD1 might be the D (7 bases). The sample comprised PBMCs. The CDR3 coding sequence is TGTGCCAGCAGCCCAGGGGGAGGAGAAGAGACCCAGTACTTC. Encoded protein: CASSPGGGEETQYF.